This TCR beta chain was recovered during a study of cytomegalovirus exposure and HLA in healthy donors. This clone was recorded a few times. Its antigen is not known. Study-level points and caveats: CMV antigen specificity was confirmed in vitro for three CMV-associated chains.

PCR was performed using 60 Vbeta and 13 Jbeta primers. Here immunoSEQ multiplex PCR was the method, and the copy in TCRdb shows in-frame clones only, minus some. The data hold 140,000 to 150,000 clones, with more than 75% observed a single time. V was pared by 4 bases and J by 6 bases, with 8 bases of the junction left unmatched. The germline CDR1 and CDR2 sequences are SGHDN and FVKESK. The length of the CDR3 is 15 residues. The receptor comes from a woman between 18 and 29 years old in good health and CMV-seropositive. V gene TRBV14 combines with J gene TRBJ1-4, with TRBD1 matching 7 bases. The sample comprised PBMCs. This chain's CDR3 is CASSLTFGQDEKLFF. The CDR3 DNA is TGTGCCAGCAGCCTCACTTTCGGACAGGATGAAAAACTGTTTTTT.